The clone carrying this TCR beta chain was recorded at least ten times. The target antigen is unknown. Trimming at V came to 0 bases and at J to 0 bases, leaving 8 bases not matched to a gene. This CDR3 comprises 18 residues. Germline-derived CDR1 and CDR2 are LNHDA and SQIVND (reference sequence). This entry is derived from a study of early T cells in non-severe SARS-CoV-2 infection. Overall study context: From unsorted whole blood, bulk RNA was sequenced, and the chains remained unpaired.

Attachment of unique molecular identifiers to individual cDNA molecules was performed. TCRdb redid the calling of the 5' RACE reads with MiXCR, one entry per CDR3 protein. The sample yields 30,000 to 40,000 distinct CDR3 sequences, 7% to 7.5% seen once. The study's findings and limits: Clonotype matching in VDJdb favored anti-spike CD8 responses and did not capture private and CD4 specificities.

The source of this sequence is an adult who was a healthcare worker with PCR-confirmed SARS-CoV-2 infection or an uninfected control (not recorded which). The chain recombines TRBV19 with TRBJ2-1, with 7 bases lining up with TRBD2. Sequenced material: whole blood, taken at baseline. Here the CDR3 DNA reads TGTGCCAGTAGTATAGATCTCTGGGGCGGGAGCTCCTACAATGAGCAGTTCTTC. Its protein product is CASSIDLWGGSSYNEQFF.